One and the same sample provided the 18 T cell receptor beta chains below, sequenced in a study of blood T cell repertoires in COVID-19. The method was immunoSEQ multiplex PCR; TCRdb's version includes in-frame clones alone and lacks a portion of them. The profile shows hundreds of thousands of clones, about nine tenths of them singletons. The sample taken for sequencing was peripheral blood. The receptors were sampled from a woman in her 30s with active or convalescent COVID-19.

The chain carries TRBV5-4 and TRBJ2-7, with 10 nucleotides matching TRBD1. CDR1 is SGHNT, CDR2 YYREEE, per germline (reference sequence). This CDR3 comprises 13 residues. J gave up 5 bases and V 4 bases, and 3 bases lay outside the gene matches. In nucleotides, the CDR3 is TGTGCCAGCAGCCAGACAGGGGGCCACGAGCAGTACTTC. Translated, it gives CASSQTGGHEQYF.

The chain recombines TRBV6-5 with TRBJ2-7, with D possibly TRBD2 on 5 matching bases. Trimming removed 6 bases at V and 3 bases at J, with 15 bases between. This CDR3 contains 14 residues. CDR1 and CDR2 (germline): MNHEY, SVGAGI. This CDR3 is CASSQDGMIYEQYF. CDR3 in DNA: TGTGCCAGCAGCCAAGACGGGATGATCTACGAGCAGTACTTC.

CDR3 DNA: TGCGCCAGCAGCGCGGTGGGCGAGCAGTACTTC. Translated, it gives CASSAVGEQYF. V usage is TRBV5-1 and J usage is TRBJ2-7; D unclear. The CDR3 is 11 amino acids. Germline CDR1 is SGHRS and CDR2 is YFSETQ. Trimming left V 4 bases short and J 6 bases short, with 8 bases between.

The V gene is TRBV6-5, the J gene TRBJ1-2; TRBD1 agrees at 9 bases. This CDR3 region has 15 residues. In germline, CDR1 is MNHEY, CDR2 SVGAGI. The V and J ends lost 4 bases and 6 bases, in that order; junction bases with no gene match: 9. In nucleotides, the CDR3 is TGTGCCAGCAGTTCCCTAGGGACAGGGTATGATGGCTACACCTTC. This sequence encodes CASSSLGTGYDGYTF.

The count of this clone is one. V and J are TRBV12-5 and TRBJ1-6, with TRBD1 identical over 7 bases. CDR1 is LGHNT, CDR2 FRNRAP, per germline. This CDR3 has 14 amino acids. V trimming: 4 bases; J trimming: 9 bases; junction bases outside the gene matches: 6. The CDR3 DNA is TGTGCTAGTGGTTCGTACAGGGGAATTTCACCCCTCCACTTT. Protein product: CASGSYRGISPLHF. The complete variable domain, with remaining parts taken from reference TRBV12-5 and TRBJ1-6, reads DARVTQTPRHKVTEMGQEVTMRCQPILGHNTVFWYRQTMMQGLELLAYFRNRAPLDDSGMPKDRFSAEMPDATLATLKIQPSEPRDSAVYFCASGSYRGISPLHFGNGTRLTVT.

J is TRBJ1-4 and V is TRBV4-1; D gene uncertain. The CDR3 length is 14 residues. Trimming stripped 3 bases from V and 7 bases from J, with 12 bases between. Germline CDR1 MGHRA, CDR2 YSYEKL. The CDR3 DNA is TGCGCCAGCAGCCAGGCAAGGAGCGCTGAAAAACTGTTTTTT. Residues: CASSQARSAEKLFF.

The sample holds a few counts of this clone. The chain joins TRBV6-4 to TRBJ1-1; possible D gene TRBD1, 5 bases. This CDR3 has 15 residues. V was shortened by 0 bases and J by 1 base, with 9 bases between the two germline ends. Per the germline V gene, CDR1 is MRHNA and CDR2 is SNTAGT. The CDR3 reads CASSDSQEGNTEAFF. CDR3 DNA: TGTGCCAGCAGTGACTCACAGGAAGGGAACACTGAAGCTTTCTTT.

This chain joins TRBV3-1 (or the pseudogene TRBV3-2) and TRBJ2-2; TRBD2 matches at 13 bases. Trimming removed 2 bases from V and 5 bases from J; junction bases left unmatched: 5. Germline V lookup: CDR1 LGHDT, CDR2 YNNKEL (reference sequence). The CDR3 extends over 17 amino acids. The CDR3 DNA is TGTGCCAGCAGCCAAATCCCGGGACTAGCGGGGACCGGGGAGCTGTTTTTT. Amino acids: CASSQIPGLAGTGELFF.

The genes are TRBV9 and TRBJ1-1; TRBD1 aligns across 7 bases. Germline CDR1 is SGDLS and CDR2 is YYNGEE. J was trimmed by 6 bases and V by 3 bases; bases with no gene match: 5. The length of the CDR3 is 13 residues. Here the CDR3 DNA reads TGTGCCAGCAGCGCCGGAGACAGGGCTGAAGCTTTCTTT. Its protein product is CASSAGDRAEAFF.

The V call is TRBV10-2, the J call TRBJ2-7; 9 bases match TRBD2. This CDR3 region has 15 residues. The J segment lost 4 bases and the V segment lost 4 bases, leaving 8 bases of the junction unmatched. The V gene's germline CDR1 is WSHSY and CDR2 SAAADI. Here the CDR3 DNA reads TGCGCCAGCAGTGGGGGTAGCGGGAGTGGGTACGAGCAGTACTTC. Its protein is CASSGGSGSGYEQYF.

This chain joins TRBV3-1 (or the pseudogene TRBV3-2) and TRBJ2-7; 13 nucleotides line up with TRBD2. The ends lost 3 bases at V and 7 bases at J; junction bases unmatched: 6. The CDR3 sequence is 15 residues long. Germline V gene sequence: CDR1 LGHDT, CDR2 YNNKEL (reference sequence). CDR3 nucleotide sequence: TGTGCCAGCAGCCACATACTAGCGGGAGGGCCTGAGCAGTACTTC. Residues: CASSHILAGGPEQYF.

The rearrangement links TRBV25-1 to TRBJ2-2; 11 bases fit TRBD1. Germline CDR1 is MGHDK and CDR2 is SYGVNS. The CDR3 consists of 18 residues. Trimming at V came to 1 base and at J to 0 bases, leaving 4 bases not matched to a gene. CDR3 sequence (DNA): TGTGCCAGCAGTGAATCTCCGGGACAGGGGGCGAACACCGGGGAGCTGTTTTTT. Its protein product is CASSESPGQGANTGELFF. The whole variable domain, remainder taken from reference TRBV25-1 and TRBJ2-2, is EADIYQTPRYLVIGTGKKITLECSQTMGHDKMYWYQQDPGMELHLIHYSYGVNSTEKGDLSSESTVSRIRTEHFPLTLESARPSHTSQYLCASSESPGQGANTGELFFGEGSRLTVL.

The CDR3 loop is CASSPLAGGDTGELFF. CDR3 bases: TGTGCCAGCAGCCCTCTAGCGGGGGGTGACACCGGGGAGCTGTTTTTT. The chain carries TRBV5-6 and TRBJ2-2; 11 positions agree with TRBD2. The ends lost 4 bases at V and 3 bases at J; junction bases unmatched: 5. The CDR3 totals 16 residues. CDR1 and CDR2 (germline): SGHDT, YYEEEE.

The chain is built from TRBV5-4 and TRBJ2-1; D not resolved. CDR3 length: 15 amino acids. In germline, CDR1 is SGHNT, CDR2 YYREEE (reference sequence). The V end lost 0 bases, the J end lost 1 base, and 8 bases lay between the germline ends. CDR3 sequence reads: CASSLALESYNEQFF. The CDR3 DNA is TGTGCCAGCAGCTTGGCCCTCGAGTCCTACAATGAGCAGTTCTTC.

The chain carries TRBV5-6 and TRBJ2-7; 8 bases line up with TRBD1. The V and J ends lost 4 bases and 2 bases, in that order; junction bases with no gene match: 8. Germline values: CDR1 SGHDT, CDR2 YYEEEE. This CDR3 contains 15 residues. CDR3 sequence: CASSHRTGQTYEQYF. The CDR3 nucleotides read TGTGCCAGCAGCCATAGGACAGGGCAGACCTACGAGCAGTACTTC.

This clone was seen a few times. The chain recombines TRBV7-8 with TRBJ1-3; tentative D call: TRBD1 (5 bases). Trimming cost V 5 bases and J 0 bases, with 11 bases left between them. CDR3 length: 15 residues. Germline assignment: CDR1 SGHVS and CDR2 FQNEAQ. The CDR3 coding sequence is TGTGCCAGCAGCCCAGGGTCCCGCTCTGGAAACACCATATATTTT. As protein: CASSPGSRSGNTIYF.

The chain links TRBV5-6 to TRBJ2-2; 7 bases fit TRBD1. With V trimmed by 9 bases and J by 3 bases, 8 bases remained unmatched. Germline V gene sequence: CDR1 SGHDT, CDR2 YYEEEE. The CDR3 extends over 14 amino acids. The CDR3 sequence is CATNRGPDTGELFF. In DNA, the CDR3 is TGTGCCACCAACAGGGGACCGGACACCGGGGAGCTGTTTTTT. The full variable domain, rest sourced from reference TRBV5-6 and TRBJ2-2, is DAGVTQSPTHLIKTRGQQVTLRCSPKSGHDTVSWYQQALGQGPQFIFQYYEEEERQRGNFPDRFSGHQFPNYSSELNVNALLLGDSALYLCATNRGPDTGELFFGEGSRLTVL.

This clone has only a few counts. The chain joins TRBV7-8 to TRBJ2-1; 12 bases are shared with TRBD2. The CDR3 length is 19 residues. Unmatched junction bases numbered 13, after V lost 1 base and J lost 6 bases. Germline V gene data show CDR1 as SGHVS and CDR2 as FQNEAQ. The CDR3 loop is CASSLEVVPSGRVSNEQFF. The CDR3 region has the DNA TGTGCCAGCAGCTTAGAAGTAGTCCCTAGCGGGAGGGTTAGCAATGAGCAGTTCTTC.